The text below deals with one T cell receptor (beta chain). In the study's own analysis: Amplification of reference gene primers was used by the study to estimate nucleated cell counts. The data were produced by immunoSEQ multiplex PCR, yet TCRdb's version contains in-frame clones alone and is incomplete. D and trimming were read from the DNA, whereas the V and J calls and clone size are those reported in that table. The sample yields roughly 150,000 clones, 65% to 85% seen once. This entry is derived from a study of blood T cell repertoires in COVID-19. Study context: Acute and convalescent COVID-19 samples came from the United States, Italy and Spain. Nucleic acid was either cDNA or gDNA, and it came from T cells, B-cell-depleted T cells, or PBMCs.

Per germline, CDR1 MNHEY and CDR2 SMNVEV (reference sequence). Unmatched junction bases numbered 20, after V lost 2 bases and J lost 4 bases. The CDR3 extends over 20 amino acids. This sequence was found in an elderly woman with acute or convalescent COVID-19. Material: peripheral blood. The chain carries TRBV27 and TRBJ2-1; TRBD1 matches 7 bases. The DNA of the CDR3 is TGTGCCAGCAGTTTAGCCCGACAGGGTGGCGTGTCCCCATTTTACAATGAGCAGTTCTTC. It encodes CASSLARQGGVSPFYNEQFF.